These 19 T cell receptor beta chains were all obtained from the same sample, sequenced in a study of cytotoxic CD8 clonotypes in ibrutinib-treated CLL. The method was immunoSEQ multiplex PCR; TCRdb's version includes in-frame clones alone and lacks a portion of them. The table shows 45,000 to 50,000 clones, with roughly 53% occurring only once. Sequences were derived from PBMCs, sampled after 12 months of ibrutinib treatment. Source of these receptors: a human donor with chronic lymphocytic leukemia.

The chain joins TRBV6-1 to TRBJ1-1, with a possible D match to TRBD1 (6 bases). The CDR3 sequence is 16 residues long. The V gene's germline CDR1 is MNHNS and CDR2 SASEGT. V lost 4 bases to trimming and J lost 6 bases, with 21 bases between them. This CDR3 is CASSVEVILGAAEAFF. The CDR3 nucleotides read TGTGCCAGCAGTGTGGAAGTGATTTTGGGGGCTGCTGAAGCTTTCTTT.

The chain carries TRBV30 and TRBJ2-7, with a weak D call TRBD2 (5 bases). From germline, CDR1 is GTSNPN and CDR2 SVGIG (reference sequence). The CDR3 has 13 amino acids. V was clipped by 1 base and J by 4 bases, with 11 bases between them. The CDR3 loop is CAWSGLAAYEQYF. The CDR3 bases are TGTGCCTGGAGTGGTCTAGCTGCATACGAGCAGTACTTC.

The J gene is TRBJ1-1, the V gene TRBV2; D is ambiguous. The CDR3 totals 13 residues. V lost 11 bases and J lost 5, with 18 bases in between. Per germline, CDR1 SNHLY and CDR2 FYNNEI. In nucleotides, the CDR3 is TGTGCCGCCAAGACCGCATTGACGACTGAAGCTTTCTTT. Translation gives CAAKTALTTEAFF.

This chain uses TRBV18 with TRBJ2-1; 8 nucleotides line up with TRBD1. The length of the CDR3 is 13 residues. J was trimmed by 9 bases and V by 6 bases; bases with no gene match: 7. Germline CDR1 is KGHSH and CDR2 is LQKENI. Here the CDR3 reads CASSPDRVGEQFF. CDR3 nucleotides: TGTGCCAGCTCGCCGGACAGGGTGGGTGAGCAGTTCTTC.

The chain is built from TRBV4-1 and TRBJ2-2; D is possibly TRBD1 (6 bases). Trimming removed 3 bases from V and 3 bases from J, with 11 bases in between. CDR1 and CDR2 from the germline V gene are MGHRA and YSYEKL. CDR3 size: 15 residues. The CDR3 DNA is TGCGCCAGCAGCCATAGACAGGTTCACACCGGGGAGCTGTTTTTT. It codes for CASSHRQVHTGELFF.

This rearrangement joins TRBV13 to TRBJ2-3; D gene unclear. This CDR3 contains 15 residues. V lost 1 base and J lost 3, with 11 bases in between. From germline, CDR1 is PRHDT and CDR2 FYEKMQ (reference sequence). CDR3 sequence reads: CASSLEVPGTDTQYF. The CDR3 DNA sequence: TGTGCCAGCAGCTTAGAGGTCCCCGGGACAGATACGCAGTATTTT.

This clone was detected only a few times. The chain carries TRBV5-1 and TRBJ1-5; TRBD1 might be the D (5 bases). Trimming pared 6 bases from V and 0 bases from J, leaving 13 bases between. The CDR3 runs 15 residues. Germline V lookup: CDR1 SGHRS, CDR2 YFSETQ. This chain's CDR3 is CASKETEISNQPQHF. CDR3 nucleotide sequence: TGCGCCAGCAAGGAGACAGAAATTAGCAATCAGCCCCAGCATTTT.

This clone was counted at least ten times. The CDR3 sequence: CASIVWRDTDTQYF. For the CDR3, the DNA is TGTGCCAGCATAGTATGGAGGGATACAGATACGCAGTATTTT. The genes are TRBV6-1 and TRBJ2-3; D perhaps matches TRBD2 (6 bases). The V end lost 7 bases, the J end lost 3 bases, and 14 bases lay between the germline ends. Germline V lookup: CDR1 MNHNS, CDR2 SASEGT. This CDR3 is built from 14 residues.

This clone was seen once. This chain connects TRBV5-8 to TRBJ2-1, with 11 bases that match TRBD2. J was trimmed by 2 bases and V by 0 bases; bases with no gene match: 4. Looked up from germline, CDR1 is SGHTS and CDR2 is YDEGEE. This CDR3 comprises 17 residues. DNA for the CDR3: TGTGCCAGCAGCTTGGTGCTAGCGGGAGGAGCCTACAATGAGCAGTTCTTC. Translated: CASSLVLAGGAYNEQFF.

The rearrangement uses TRBV5-1 and TRBJ2-2; TRBD1 aligns across 7 bases. The CDR3 spans 17 residues. The ends lost 0 bases at V and 6 bases at J; junction bases unmatched: 11. Per germline, CDR1 SGHRS and CDR2 YFSETQ. As DNA, the CDR3 is TGCGCCAGCAGCTTGGCGACAGGGCCCAAAAGTTCCGGGGAGCTGTTTTTT. It codes for CASSLATGPKSSGELFF.

This clone has a handful of counts. The chain combines TRBV28 with TRBJ1-2, with TRBD1 identical over 7 bases. The J segment lost 4 bases and the V segment lost 7 bases, leaving 0 bases of the junction unmatched. The CDR3 has 11 amino acids. CDR1 is MDHEN and CDR2 is SYDVKM in the germline V gene. CDR3 bases: TGTGCCAGCACAGGGGGCTATGGCTACACCTTC. As protein: CASTGGYGYTF.

This clone was found once. This sequence joins TRBV29-1 and TRBJ1-1, with D hard to call. Trimming cost V 8 bases and J 6 bases, with 16 bases left between them. Per the germline V gene, CDR1 is SQVTM and CDR2 is ANQGSEA. This CDR3 is built from 12 residues. CDR3 sequence: CSLWAPGAEAFF. CDR3 bases: TGCAGCTTATGGGCACCTGGCGCTGAAGCTTTCTTT.

The sample holds one count of this clone. Here the CDR3 DNA reads TGTGCCAGCAGCCCTGAACCGCTTGGGCCCGGGGAGCTGTTTTTT. Amino acid sequence: CASSPEPLGPGELFF. This chain links TRBV5-4 with TRBJ2-2; D not resolved. The germline gives CDR1 SGHNT, CDR2 YYREEE (reference sequence). V lost 4 bases and J 6 bases, leaving 16 bases between the germline ends. The CDR3 sequence is 15 residues long.

The rearrangement joins TRBV28 to TRBJ1-2; no reliable D call. The CDR3 totals 13 residues. In germline, CDR1 is MDHEN, CDR2 SYDVKM. V lost 5 bases and J lost 4, with 11 bases in between. The CDR3 protein is CASSPTTFYGYTF. In nucleotides, the CDR3 is TGTGCCAGCAGTCCAACAACGTTCTATGGCTACACCTTC.

V and J are TRBV5-6 and TRBJ1-1; no definite D call. CDR3 size: 13 residues. Trimming removed 0 bases at V and 0 bases at J, with 3 bases between. CDR1 SGHDT and CDR2 YYEEEE come from the germline V gene. This CDR3 is CASSLDLNTEAFF. The CDR3 DNA sequence: TGTGCCAGCAGCTTGGACTTGAACACTGAAGCTTTCTTT. The full variable domain, rest sourced from reference TRBV5-6 and TRBJ1-1, is DAGVTQSPTHLIKTRGQQVTLRCSPKSGHDTVSWYQQALGQGPQFIFQYYEEEERQRGNFPDRFSGHQFPNYSSELNVNALLLGDSALYLCASSLDLNTEAFFGQGTRLTVV.

The chain recombines TRBV7-6 with TRBJ2-1; D unclear. Germline lookup yields CDR1 SGHVS and CDR2 FNYEAQ. Trimming removed 4 bases at V and 5 bases at J, with 6 bases between. This CDR3 is built from 12 residues. CDR3 amino acids: CASSSENNEQFF. CDR3 nucleotides: TGTGCCAGCAGCTCCGAGAACAATGAGCAGTTCTTC.

This clone was seen a few times. The chain links TRBV15 to TRBJ1-4; 9 nucleotides match TRBD1. After removal of 3 bases from V and 7 bases from J, the junction contained 6 bases not matched to a gene. Per the germline V gene, CDR1 is LNHNV and CDR2 is YYDKDF (reference sequence). CDR3 length equals 15 residues. CDR3 coding DNA: TGTGCCACCAGCAGGCCGGGACAGGGCACTGAAAAACTGTTTTTT. Translation gives CATSRPGQGTEKLFF.

This chain connects TRBV6-6 to TRBJ1-5; D is ambiguous. The CDR3 runs to 13 residues. V was trimmed by 5 bases and J by 4 bases, leaving 9 bases between them. Germline V gives CDR1 MNHNY, CDR2 SVGAGI (reference sequence). The CDR3 region has the DNA TGTGCCAGCAGTCAGGACGGGAATCAGCCCCAGCATTTT. This translates into CASSQDGNQPQHF.

The rearrangement joins TRBV18 to TRBJ2-1, with unresolved D. Trimming took off 1 base at V and 8 bases at J, with 12 bases between the two ends. Germline values: CDR1 KGHSH, CDR2 LQKENI. This CDR3 has 14 residues. The CDR3 bases are TGTGCCAGCTCACCACTAATGGGAAGGGATGAGCAGTTCTTC. Residues: CASSPLMGRDEQFF. Together with reference TRBV18 and TRBJ2-1, the CDR3 gives the full variable domain: NAGVMQNPRHLVRRRGQEARLRCSPMKGHSHVYWYRQLPEEGLKFMVYLQKENIIDESGMPKERFSAEFPKEGPSILRIQQVVRGDSAAYFCASSPLMGRDEQFFGPGTRLTVL.